What follows are 23 T cell receptor beta chains derived from one specimen sequenced in a study of patients and donors after allogeneic stem cell transplantation. TCRdb reanalysed the RT-PCR reads using MiXCR and keeps one entry per CDR3 protein. The sample contains some 6,800 distinct CDR3 sequences, roughly 13% of which appear only once. The sequencing sample was made of blood, either unsorted or a sorted T cell fraction (not recorded which). The receptors originated from a human donor who was either an allogeneic HSCT recipient or a stem cell or donor lymphocyte infusion donor (not recorded which). It is not recorded whose cells these are; they may come from a transplant donor.

Many counts were recorded for this clonotype. The chain employs TRBV10-2 and TRBJ1-5, with a tentative D call TRBD1 (5 bases). This CDR3 contains 15 residues. Germline V gene data show CDR1 as WSHSY and CDR2 as SAAADI. Trimming removed 5 bases at V and 3 bases at J, with 14 bases between. CDR3 in amino acids: CASSFDSQPNQPQHF. The CDR3 DNA is TGCGCCAGCAGTTTCGACAGCCAACCCAATCAGCCCCAGCATTTT.

This clonotype showed up just a few times. This chain connects TRBV6-2 or TRBV6-3 to TRBJ2-1, with D possibly being TRBD1 (5 bases). Germline loops: CDR1 MNHEY, CDR2 SVGEGT. V was pared by 7 bases and J by 8 bases, with 12 bases between. The CDR3 is made up of 12 amino acids. DNA for the CDR3: TGTGCCAGCACCCAACGCAGGGATGAGCAGTTCTTC. It yields the protein CASTQRRDEQFF.

The rearrangement links TRBV7-9 to TRBJ2-5; no reliable D call. The CDR3 is made up of 13 amino acids. CDR1 is SEHNR and CDR2 is FQNEAQ in the germline V gene (reference sequence). Trimming took 3 bases from V and 1 from J, leaving 6 bases between them. The CDR3 DNA reads TGTGCCAGCAGCTTTAACACCCAAGAGACCCAGTACTTC. Protein sequence: CASSFNTQETQYF.

This clonotype showed up many times. The chain combines TRBV24-1 with TRBJ2-7; 7 bases match TRBD2. Losses at the gene ends were 2 bases for V and 6 bases for J; bases not matched to a gene: 0. Germline V gives CDR1 KGHDR, CDR2 SFDVKD. The CDR3 extends over 12 amino acids. The CDR3, as DNA: TGTGCCACCAGTGATTGGACTAGCGAGCAGTACTTC. Encoded protein: CATSDWTSEQYF.

V gene TRBV12-3 or TRBV12-4 combines with J gene TRBJ2-1; perhaps TRBD2 as D (7 bases). Trimming removed 2 bases from V and 7 bases from J, with 12 bases in between. The CDR3 is made up of 14 amino acids. The chain's CDR3 is CASSLLGGGNEQFF. The CDR3 DNA reads TGTGCCAGCAGTTTACTGGGAGGGGGGAATGAGCAGTTCTTC.

In this sample, this clonotype turned up many times. DNA of the CDR3: TGTGCCAGCAGCCGCCCAAGCACAGATACGCAGTATTTT. It yields the protein CASSRPSTDTQYF. The V call is TRBV5-6, the J call TRBJ2-3; D remains ambiguous. Germline V CDR1 and CDR2: SGHDT, YYEEEE. This CDR3 region has 13 residues. With 4 bases removed from V and 0 bases from J, the gap between germline ends came to 6 bases.

This chain connects TRBV20-1 to TRBJ2-3; the match to TRBD2 covers 9 bases. The CDR3 runs 15 residues. V gave up 5 bases and J gave up 6 bases; unmatched junction bases: 12. Per germline, CDR1 DFQATT and CDR2 SNEGSKA (reference sequence). The chain's CDR3 is CSASSWAGGPDTQYF. The CDR3 nucleotides are TGCAGTGCTTCCTCCTGGGCGGGAGGGCCTGATACGCAGTATTTT.

This clonotype has ten or more counts. V and J are TRBV6-2 or TRBV6-3 and TRBJ2-1; TRBD2 matches 11 bases. Per the germline V gene, CDR1 is MNHEY and CDR2 is SVGEGT. The CDR3 is 15 residues long. After removal of 0 bases from V and 9 bases from J, the junction contained 4 bases not matched to a gene. DNA of the CDR3: TGTGCCAGCAGTTACTCGGCTAGCGGGGGGCGTGAGCAGTTCTTC. Amino acid sequence: CASSYSASGGREQFF.

The rearrangement joins TRBV19 to TRBJ1-5, with 7 bases lining up with TRBD1. CDR1 is LNHDA, CDR2 SQIVND, per germline (reference sequence). V trimming: 5 bases; J trimming: 6 bases; junction bases outside the gene matches: 10. This CDR3 has 15 residues. This chain's CDR3 is CASSRDSLAGQPQHF. The DNA of the CDR3 is TGTGCCAGTAGTCGGGACAGCCTCGCGGGTCAGCCCCAGCATTTT.

The rearrangement links TRBV9 to TRBJ2-3; the D is unclear. Germline loops: CDR1 SGDLS, CDR2 YYNGEE. The CDR3 consists of 13 residues. Trimming removed 1 base from V and 6 bases from J, with 9 bases in between. The CDR3 loop is CASSVFNGDTQYF. Here the CDR3 DNA reads TGTGCCAGCAGCGTATTTAACGGTGATACGCAGTATTTT.

Sample share makes this clonotype medium-sized. The chain uses TRBV24-1 and TRBJ2-7; D uncertain. Germline-derived CDR1 and CDR2 are KGHDR and SFDVKD. V lost 4 bases and J 5 bases, leaving 14 bases between the germline ends. This CDR3 has 14 amino acids. CDR3 sequence (DNA): TGTGCCACCAGTGACTCCGGTCTCCAGGACGAGCAGTACTTC. This translates into CATSDSGLQDEQYF.

V usage is TRBV7-9 and J usage is TRBJ2-3; D unclear. Germline CDR1 is SEHNR and CDR2 is FQNEAQ (reference sequence). Trimming shortened V by 8 bases and J by 3 bases, and 15 bases separated the two germline ends. The CDR3 extends over 14 amino acids. The CDR3 loop reads CASEIGTKTDTQYF. CDR3 sequence (DNA): TGTGCCAGCGAAATAGGAACGAAAACAGATACGCAGTATTTT. The variable domain in full, with the rest retrieved from reference TRBV7-9 and TRBJ2-3, is DTGVSQNPRHKITKRGQNVTFRCDPISEHNRLYWYRQTLGQGPEFLTYFQNEAQLEKSRLLSDRFSAERPKGSFSTLEIQRTEQGDSAMYLCASEIGTKTDTQYFGPGTRLTVL.

This clonotype has a count of ten or more. A read error may account for a junction end that differs from germline. The genes are TRBV7-2 and TRBJ2-7; 8 bases align to TRBD2. The CDR3 sequence is 14 residues long. Germline V CDR1 and CDR2: SGHTA, FQGNSA. CDR3 sequence (DNA): TGTGCCAGCAGCGTAGCGGGATTTGGCTACGAGCAGTACTTC. Translating it yields CASSVAGFGYEQYF. The complete variable domain, with remaining parts taken from reference TRBV7-2 and TRBJ2-7, reads GAGVSQSPSNKVTEKGKDVELRCDPISGHTALYWYRQSLGQGLEFLIYFQGNSAPDKSGLPSDRFSAERTGGSVSTLTIQRTQQEDSAVYLCASSVAGFGYEQYFGPGTRLTVT.

This clonotype occurred many times. The chain employs TRBV7-8 and TRBJ2-3; 8 bases map to TRBD2. Germline V gives CDR1 SGHVS, CDR2 FQNEAQ. With 0 bases clipped from V and 5 bases from J, the junction kept 10 bases outside the gene matches. The CDR3 contains 17 residues. DNA for the CDR3: TGTGCCAGCAGCTTAGCGAGCGGGAGACGCGGCGGAGATACGCAGTATTTT. Encoded protein: CASSLASGRRGGDTQYF.

This clonotype showed up many times. V usage is TRBV7-9 and J usage is TRBJ2-5; D is perhaps TRBD1 (5 bases). Germline loops: CDR1 SEHNR, CDR2 FQNEAQ (reference sequence). This CDR3 has 16 amino acids. V lost 0 bases, J lost 1 base, and 12 bases lay in between. CDR3 bases: TGTGCCAGCAGCTTAGCGAGCCAGGGCCTCCAAGAGACCCAGTACTTC. Residues: CASSLASQGLQETQYF.

The sample holds many counts of this clonotype. This chain joins TRBV20-1 and TRBJ2-1, with 8 positions matching TRBD2. The CDR3 covers 15 residues. V lost 0 bases, J lost 7 bases, and 8 bases stayed unmatched. Germline V lookup: CDR1 DFQATT, CDR2 SNEGSKA (reference sequence). The CDR3 coding sequence is TGCAGTGCTAGAGATTGGCGGGAGGCCAGGAATGAGCAGTTCTTC. The encoded protein is CSARDWREARNEQFF.

This clonotype was counted at least ten times. The gene calls are TRBV18 and TRBJ2-7; a weak D match, TRBD1 (5 bases). Between the trimmed V and J ends, which lost 5 bases and 4 bases, there was a span of 15 bases. The CDR3 has 14 amino acids. Germline V gives CDR1 KGHSH, CDR2 LQKENI. CDR3 sequence: CASSSPSWTYEQYV. CDR3 in DNA: TGTGCCAGCTCATCTCCATCCTGGACATACGAGCAGTACGTC.

This clonotype was observed once. The rearrangement links TRBV6-1 to TRBJ1-2, with TRBD1 as a possible D gene (5 bases). Germline V gene lookup returns CDR1 MNHNS and CDR2 SASEGT. The CDR3 totals 13 residues. Trimming shortened V by 2 bases and J by 4 bases, and 8 bases separated the two germline ends. The CDR3 loop reads CASSERGTYGYTF. The CDR3 region has the DNA TGTGCCAGCAGTGAACGGGGGACCTATGGCTACACCTTC.

The chain is built from TRBV7-3 and TRBJ1-1; no clear D gene. Trimming took off 0 bases at V and 5 bases at J, with 16 bases between the two ends. The length of the CDR3 is 16 residues. Germline V CDR1 and CDR2: SGHTA, FQGTGA. The CDR3 region has the DNA TGTGCCAGCAGCTTAACGGGAGAATCCGCGCAAACTGAAGCTTTCTTT. It codes for CASSLTGESAQTEAFF.

The chain has TRBV7-9 and TRBJ2-7; 7 nucleotides align to TRBD1. Germline V gene lookup returns CDR1 SEHNR and CDR2 FQNEAQ (reference sequence). The CDR3 covers 14 residues. The trim removed 3 bases at V and 5 bases at J, leaving 7 bases unmatched. The DNA of the CDR3 is TGTGCCAGCAGCTTCCGGGACAGATGGGACGAGCAGTACTTC. Its protein is CASSFRDRWDEQYF.

This sequence joins TRBV30 and TRBJ2-1, with 11 bases that match TRBD2. The germline V gene encodes CDR1 GTSNPN and CDR2 SVGIG (reference sequence). The length of the CDR3 is 16 residues. V dropped 0 bases and J dropped 2; count of bases not matched to a gene: 3. For the CDR3, the DNA is TGTGCCTGGAGTGTATCGGGACTAGCGGCCTACAATGAGCAGTTCTTC. It codes for CAWSVSGLAAYNEQFF.

The gene calls are TRBV7-2 and TRBJ2-3, with 7 bases lining up with TRBD2. Germline V CDR1 and CDR2: SGHTA, FQGNSA. The CDR3 extends over 16 amino acids. Trimming took 5 bases from V and 0 from J; bases not matched to a gene: 8. CDR3 sequence reads: CASSVTSAGSTDTQYF. The CDR3 region has the DNA TGTGCCAGCAGCGTTACTAGCGCGGGTAGCACAGATACGCAGTATTTT.

Ten or more counts support this clonotype. The rearrangement uses TRBV30 and TRBJ2-2; no reliable D call. The length of the CDR3 is 10 residues. V gave up 3 bases and J gave up 7 bases, with 3 bases separating them. Germline CDR1 is GTSNPN and CDR2 is SVGIG (reference sequence). The CDR3 loop is CAWSFGELFF. In DNA, the CDR3 is TGTGCCTGGAGCTTCGGGGAGCTGTTTTTT. Full variable domain (outside the CDR3, taken from reference TRBV30 and TRBJ2-2): SQTIHQWPATLVQPVGSPLSLECTVEGTSNPNLYWYRQAAGRGLQLLFYSVGIGQISSEVPQNLSASRPQDRQFILSSKKLLLSDSGFYLCAWSFGELFFGEGSRLTVL.